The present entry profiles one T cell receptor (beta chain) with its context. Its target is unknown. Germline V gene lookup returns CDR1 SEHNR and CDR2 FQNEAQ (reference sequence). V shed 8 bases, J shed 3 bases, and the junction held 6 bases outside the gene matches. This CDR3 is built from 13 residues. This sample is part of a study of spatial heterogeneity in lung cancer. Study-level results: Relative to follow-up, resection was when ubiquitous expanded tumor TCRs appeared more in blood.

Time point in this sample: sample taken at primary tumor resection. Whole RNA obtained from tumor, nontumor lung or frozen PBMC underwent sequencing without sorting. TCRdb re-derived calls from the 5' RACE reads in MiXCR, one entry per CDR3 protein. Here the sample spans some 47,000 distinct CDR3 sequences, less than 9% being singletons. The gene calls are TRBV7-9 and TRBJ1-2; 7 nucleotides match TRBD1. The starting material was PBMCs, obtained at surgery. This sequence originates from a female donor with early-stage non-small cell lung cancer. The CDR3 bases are TGTGCCAGCCAAACAGGGGTAGACTATGGCTACACCTTC. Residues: CASQTGVDYGYTF.